This entry describes one T cell receptor (beta chain). Its specificity is unknown. This specimen belongs to a study of OX40 agonist ivuxolimab in advanced cancers. For the study at large: The dose-escalation group included hepatocellular carcinoma, melanoma, renal cell carcinoma and head and neck cancer. Partial responses were recorded for three patients, including one with hepatocellular carcinoma and two with cutaneous melanoma. Previous treatment with anti-PD-1, anti-PD-L1 or anti-CTLA-4 therapy was allowed; 40% had received some. Study findings and constraints: At 0.1 to 3.0 mg/kg and by week 6, clonal expansion occurred in CD4+ and CD8+ blood T cells.

Assay: immunoSEQ multiplex PCR; the TCRdb copy retains only in-frame clones and omits some. The data contain about 45,000 clones, approximately 91% of them singletons. V lost 4 bases and J lost 6; bases outside the gene matches: 9. The germline V gene encodes CDR1 LNHDA and CDR2 SQIVND (reference sequence). The CDR3 has 15 residues. V gene TRBV19 combines with J gene TRBJ1-5; 7 nucleotides align to TRBD1. The input for sequencing was CD4+ or CD8+ T cells sorted from blood, taken in a trial of the OX40 agonist ivuxolimab. The TCR sequence derives from an adult with an advanced solid tumor such as melanoma, head and neck, liver or kidney cancer. The CDR3 here is CASSSQGDQGQPQHF. CDR3 coding DNA: TGTGCCAGTAGTAGCCAGGGGGATCAAGGTCAGCCCCAGCATTTT.